The next 21 T cell receptor beta chains were all read from a single sample in a study of long-term antiretroviral therapy in people with HIV. Researchers report immunoSEQ v3.0 was run at survey level. This table comes from immunoSEQ multiplex PCR, and its TCRdb copy is limited to in-frame clones, with some not included. In the table there are 13,000 or so clones, 80% of which are singletons. The sample consisted of unsorted PBMCs, taken 3.2 years before starting antiretroviral therapy. The receptors were sampled from a man between 40 and 49 years old with HIV.

The chain is built from TRBV2 and TRBJ2-3; D possibly uses TRBD1 or TRBD2 (6 bases each). This CDR3 comprises 16 residues. The germline V gene encodes CDR1 SNHLY and CDR2 FYNNEI. V lost 4 bases and J 4 bases, leaving 18 bases between the germline ends. For the CDR3, the DNA is TGTGCCAGCAGTGGCGGCCTAAGGGGGGCGGCAGATACGCAGTATTTT. This gives the protein CASSGGLRGAADTQYF.

The rearrangement links TRBV19 to TRBJ1-2; D is uncertain. The CDR3 is made up of 13 amino acids. Trimming took 1 base from V and 4 from J, leaving 7 bases between them. CDR1 LNHDA and CDR2 SQIVND come from the germline V gene (reference sequence). The CDR3: CASSIAGLYGYTF. The CDR3 DNA is TGTGCCAGTAGTATAGCCGGACTCTATGGCTACACCTTC.

The rearrangement uses TRBV7-9 and TRBJ2-7; TRBD1 agrees at 9 bases. This CDR3 contains 14 residues. With 6 bases clipped from V and 3 bases from J, the junction kept 6 bases outside the gene matches. Germline V CDR1 and CDR2: SEHNR, FQNEAQ (reference sequence). The CDR3 DNA sequence: TGTGCCAGCAGTCGTACAGGGGGCGGCTACGAGCAGTACTTC. Residues: CASSRTGGGYEQYF. Looking up the rest from reference TRBV7-9 and TRBJ2-7 gives the full variable domain: DTGVSQNPRHKITKRGQNVTFRCDPISEHNRLYWYRQTLGQGPEFLTYFQNEAQLEKSRLLSDRFSAERPKGSFSTLEIQRTEQGDSAMYLCASSRTGGGYEQYFGPGTRLTVT.

This clone has only one observation. V is TRBV10-2 and J is TRBJ2-6, with a tentative D call TRBD2 (6 bases). This CDR3 contains 18 residues. In germline, CDR1 is WSHSY, CDR2 SAAADI. Trimming took off 10 bases at V and 0 bases at J, with 22 bases between the two ends. The CDR3: CATQSKGLVDSGANVLTF. The CDR3 DNA sequence: TGCGCCACCCAAAGTAAGGGACTTGTGGACTCTGGGGCCAACGTCCTGACTTTC.

CDR3 in amino acids: CASSLSGGELFF. For the CDR3, the DNA is TGTGCCAGCAGTTTATCCGGCGGGGAGCTGTTTTTT. V usage is TRBV27 and J usage is TRBJ2-2; D unresolved. Trimming took 0 bases from V and 7 from J, leaving 3 bases between them. CDR3 length: 12 residues. Germline V gene sequence: CDR1 MNHEY, CDR2 SMNVEV (reference sequence).

This clone was seen a handful of times. This is likely a read error, given that the CDR3 carries no conserved phenylalanine or tryptophan at its end. The limits of the CDR3 on the DNA are not certain, so only TCRdb's listed CDR3 is given. V gene TRBV6-5 combines with J gene TRBJ1-3; the D call in the table, TRBD1, was not verified against the DNA. CDR1 MNHEY and CDR2 SVGAGI come from the germline V gene. A total of 11 residues make up the CDR3, ends included. The CDR3 spells CASSPLAGQGP.

This clone has only a few counts. This sequence joins TRBV11-2 and TRBJ1-2; D may be TRBD1 (5 bases). The CDR3 covers 14 residues. Per the germline V gene, CDR1 is SGHAT and CDR2 is FQNNGV. V lost 4 bases and J lost 5, with 14 bases in between. This CDR3 is CASSSRTGTYGYTF. CDR3 bases: TGTGCCAGCAGCTCGAGGACGGGGACGTATGGCTACACCTTC.

The chain links TRBV2 to TRBJ1-5; no clear D gene. Germline loops: CDR1 SNHLY, CDR2 FYNNEI. V was cut by 2 bases and J by 4 bases, with 12 bases left in between. The CDR3 length is 15 residues. The CDR3 region is CASSELSSMNQPQHF. The CDR3 DNA reads TGTGCCAGCAGTGAACTTAGCTCAATGAATCAGCCCCAGCATTTT.

The DNA for the CDR3 is TGTGCCAGCAGTCCGCTCGGGAATCAGCCCCAGCATTTT. It is translated as CASSPLGNQPQHF. This chain links TRBV27 with TRBJ1-5; D uncertain. The ends were cut back, 5 bases at V and 4 bases at J, with 9 bases in the middle. CDR1 is MNHEY, CDR2 SMNVEV, per germline (reference sequence). There are 13 residues in the CDR3.

The chain uses TRBV7-2 and TRBJ2-7; 7 bases align to TRBD1. Germline V CDR1 and CDR2: SGHTA, FQGNSA. V shed 1 base, J shed 13 bases, and the junction held 13 bases outside the gene matches. The CDR3 runs to 14 residues. The CDR3 region is CASSLEGQTPRDYF. The CDR3 DNA sequence: TGTGCCAGCAGCTTAGAGGGACAGACCCCTCGGGATTACTTC.

In this sample, this clone turned up once. J is TRBJ1-2 and V is TRBV6-6, with 7 bases lining up with TRBD1. CDR3 size: 15 residues. Losses at the gene ends were 5 bases for V and 0 bases for J; bases not matched to a gene: 6. The germline gives CDR1 MNHNY, CDR2 SVGAGI (reference sequence). The CDR3 coding sequence is TGTGCCAGCAGTACACGGACAGGTGCTAACTATGGCTACACCTTC. This encodes CASSTRTGANYGYTF.

The V call is TRBV2, the J call TRBJ2-7, with 9 positions matching TRBD1. Germline V CDR1 and CDR2: SNHLY, FYNNEI. The CDR3 extends over 15 amino acids. Germline trimming cut 7 bases from V and 3 bases from J; bases unmatched to any gene: 10. CDR3 amino acids: CASILTGTGNYEQYF. CDR3 DNA sequence: TGTGCCAGCATCCTAACCGGGACAGGGAACTACGAGCAGTACTTC.

The V and J genes are TRBV4-1 and TRBJ2-1; no firm D call. Trimming pared 1 base from V and 0 bases from J, leaving 7 bases between. The CDR3 sequence is 15 residues long. Per the germline V gene, CDR1 is MGHRA and CDR2 is YSYEKL. The CDR3 spells CASSQGGNSYNEQFF. The CDR3 DNA reads TGCGCCAGCAGCCAAGGCGGCAACTCCTACAATGAGCAGTTCTTC.

V and J are TRBV5-5 and TRBJ2-6; D remains ambiguous. From germline, CDR1 is SGHKS and CDR2 YYEKEE (reference sequence). This CDR3 spans 14 amino acids. Trimming removed 6 bases from V and 0 bases from J, with 7 bases in between. In DNA form, the CDR3 reads TGTGCCAGCACCTCGTCCTCTGGGGCCAACGTCCTGACTTTC. Translated, it gives CASTSSSGANVLTF.

The chain recombines TRBV21-1 with TRBJ1-1; TRBD1 is the table's D call and was not checked against the DNA. TRBV21-1 represents a pseudogene. The CDR3 covers 15 residues. The CDR3 DNA reads as TGTGCCAGCAGCAACCGGACAGGTGGTACGACTGAAGCTTTCTTT. Its protein product is CASSNRTGGTTEAFF.

Only a few counts were recorded for this clone. This chain connects TRBV30 to TRBJ1-1, with D possibly TRBD1 on 6 matching bases. The CDR3 is made up of 14 amino acids. Deletions cut 2 bases from V and 3 bases from J, with 13 bases between. Germline V gives CDR1 GTSNPN, CDR2 SVGIG (reference sequence). Here the CDR3 DNA reads TGTGCCTGGAGTCCTCAGGGGATTCACACTGAAGCTTTCTTT. Translation gives CAWSPQGIHTEAFF.

V usage is TRBV2 and J usage is TRBJ1-3; TRBD1 aligns across 7 bases. V gave up 7 bases and J gave up 0 bases; unmatched junction bases: 3. Looked up from germline, CDR1 is SNHLY and CDR2 is FYNNEI. This CDR3 has 14 residues. The CDR3 sequence is CASTDRVSGNTIYF. The CDR3 DNA follows: TGTGCCAGCACCGACAGGGTCTCTGGAAACACCATATATTTT.

The V gene is TRBV5-1, the J gene TRBJ2-3, with 11 bases that match TRBD2. Germline CDR1 and CDR2: SGHRS and YFSETQ. This CDR3 spans 17 amino acids. Trimming removed 5 bases from V and 0 bases from J; junction bases left unmatched: 8. For the CDR3, the DNA is TGCGCCAGCAGAGGGGCTAGCGGGGGGACTAGCACAGATACGCAGTATTTT. It is translated as CASRGASGGTSTDTQYF.

Concerning this clone: The sample contains more than one DNA sequence encoding this CDR3. The CDR3 region has the DNA TGTGCCAGCAGAGGGACAGGGGTTTACGAGCAGTACTTC. It translates to CASRGTGVYEQYF. This chain links TRBV6-6 with TRBJ2-7; 10 nucleotides match TRBD1. V lost 6 bases, J lost 4 bases, and 3 bases stayed unmatched. Per germline, CDR1 MNHNY and CDR2 SVGAGI (reference sequence). This CDR3 contains 13 residues.

The gene calls are TRBV19 and TRBJ1-2; 10 bases are shared with TRBD1. Germline CDR1 is LNHDA and CDR2 is SQIVND (reference sequence). J lost 4 bases, V lost 4 bases, and 6 bases had no gene match. CDR3 length: 15 amino acids. CDR3 nucleotide sequence: TGTGCCAGTAGTACCGACAGGGGGCGAGGCTATGGCTACACCTTC. Translating it yields CASSTDRGRGYGYTF.

The rearrangement links TRBV6-1 to TRBJ2-3; 13 bases agree with TRBD2. The length of the CDR3 is 18 residues. Looked up from germline, CDR1 is MNHNS and CDR2 is SASEGT. Trimming took 1 base from V and 0 from J; bases not matched to a gene: 4. This CDR3 reads CASSEDRGLAGSTDTQYF. The CDR3 bases are TGTGCCAGCAGTGAAGACCGGGGACTAGCGGGGAGCACAGATACGCAGTATTTT.